This TCR beta chain was sequenced in a study of graft-versus-host responses after intestinal transplantation. As for the study in general: Isolated intestinal, liver-intestinal, or multivisceral transplants were what recipients had. Tacrolimus and steroids were given for about 3 years to all recipients after anti-thymocyte globulin induction. Whole-study results and caveats: GvH clones detected in recipient marrow included some appearing first in ileum or blood.

This clone occurred a few times. The antigen remains undetermined. The method was immunoSEQ multiplex PCR; TCRdb's version includes in-frame clones alone and lacks a portion of them. The table records around 110,000 clones, around 90% of them present only once. Losses at the gene ends were 1 base for V and 2 bases for J; bases not matched to a gene: 3. Looked up from germline, CDR1 is LGHNT and CDR2 is FRNRAP. The CDR3 is 16 residues long. The chain joins TRBV12-5 to TRBJ2-7, with TRBD2 identical over 12 bases. This specimen consisted of unstimulated CD4+ T cells sorted from spleen or lymph node cells, obtained before transplant. This TCR was recovered from a human donor who was the organ donor for an intestinal transplant. The CDR3 coding sequence is TGTGCTAGTGGTTTGGGGACTAGCGGGGTAGCCTACGAGCAGTACTTC. This codes for CASGLGTSGVAYEQYF.